What follows are 28 T cell receptor beta chains derived from one specimen sequenced in a study of blood T cell repertoires in COVID-19. Clones were read by immunoSEQ multiplex PCR, and TCRdb kept only the in-frame ones, dropping some. The table lists about 220,000 clones, around 82% of them singletons. Source material: peripheral blood. The receptors come from a woman of 80 years or more with acute or convalescent COVID-19.

This clone showed up just once. The chain joins TRBV3-1 (or the pseudogene TRBV3-2) to TRBJ1-3, with D possibly being TRBD1 (5 bases). The germline gives CDR1 LGHDT, CDR2 YNNKEL (reference sequence). The length of the CDR3 is 17 residues. Trimming stripped 0 bases from V and 0 bases from J, with 12 bases between. The CDR3 nucleotides are TGTGCCAGCAGCCAAGAACGAGACAGTCTCTCTGGAAACACCATATATTTT. Protein sequence: CASSQERDSLSGNTIYF.

The chain recombines TRBV19 with TRBJ2-1; 11 bases are a match to TRBD2. There are 15 residues in the CDR3. From germline, CDR1 is LNHDA and CDR2 SQIVND (reference sequence). The V and J ends lost 5 bases and 9 bases, in that order; junction bases with no gene match: 9. The CDR3 loop is CASSPVLAGGGEQFF. The DNA for the CDR3 is TGTGCCAGTAGTCCCGTTCTAGCGGGGGGTGGTGAGCAGTTCTTC.

The chain is built from TRBV3-1 (or the pseudogene TRBV3-2) and TRBJ1-2; 9 nucleotides match TRBD1. The V gene's germline CDR1 is LGHDT and CDR2 YNNKEL (reference sequence). Trimming at V came to 5 bases and at J to 4 bases, leaving 11 bases not matched to a gene. This CDR3 is built from 16 residues. The CDR3 region is CASSTSSGQGPYGYTF. The CDR3 nucleotides read TGTGCCAGCAGCACAAGTTCGGGACAGGGCCCCTATGGCTACACCTTC.

The V call is TRBV19, the J call TRBJ2-5, with 8 positions matching TRBD1. The V gene's germline CDR1 is LNHDA and CDR2 SQIVND (reference sequence). After removal of 4 bases from V and 5 bases from J, the junction contained 6 bases not matched to a gene. The CDR3 runs to 14 residues. The CDR3 is CASSTGGRAETQYF. CDR3 in DNA: TGTGCCAGTAGTACAGGGGGCCGCGCGGAGACCCAGTACTTC.

V usage is TRBV15 and J usage is TRBJ2-5; TRBD1 agrees at 7 bases. V shed 0 bases and J 5 bases; nucleotides not matched to a gene: 9. The length of the CDR3 is 16 residues. CDR1 LNHNV and CDR2 YYDKDF come from the germline V gene (reference sequence). CDR3 loop: CATSRDKGGGWETQYF. In DNA form, the CDR3 reads TGTGCCACCAGCAGAGATAAAGGGGGCGGTTGGGAGACCCAGTACTTC.

The V gene is TRBV4-1, the J gene TRBJ2-2; 14 nucleotides line up with TRBD2. J was trimmed by 2 bases and V by 3 bases; bases with no gene match: 8. CDR3 length: 19 residues. In germline, CDR1 is MGHRA, CDR2 YSYEKL. CDR3 sequence reads: CASSQAGLAGGPNTGELFF. The CDR3 DNA reads as TGCGCCAGCAGCCAGGCCGGACTAGCGGGGGGCCCTAACACCGGGGAGCTGTTTTTT.

This clone was found a few times. The rearrangement links TRBV5-6 to TRBJ2-4; 7 bases are a match to TRBD2. The germline gives CDR1 SGHDT, CDR2 YYEEEE. V was clipped by 5 bases and J by 9 bases; unmatched bases: 8. The CDR3 runs to 13 residues. The CDR3 region is CASRRTSGGIQYF. CDR3 sequence (DNA): TGTGCCAGCAGACGGACTAGTGGCGGCATTCAGTACTTC.

The chain recombines TRBV28 with TRBJ2-3, with D perhaps TRBD2 (6 bases). This CDR3 has 15 residues. Germline CDR1 MDHEN, CDR2 SYDVKM. V was cut by 6 bases and J by 2 bases, with 15 bases left in between. In DNA, the CDR3 is TGTGCCAGCAGGGTAGGAGGGGCCCTCACAGATACGCAGTATTTT. Its protein is CASRVGGALTDTQYF.

The genes are TRBV24-1 and TRBJ2-3; 7 bases are shared with TRBD1. Germline CDR1 and CDR2: KGHDR and SFDVKD. CDR3 size: 17 residues. V dropped 3 bases and J dropped 3; count of bases not matched to a gene: 11. In nucleotides, the CDR3 is TGTGCCACCAGTGATGAACAGGGGATGGGTTTTACAGATACGCAGTATTTT. The encoded protein is CATSDEQGMGFTDTQYF.

The rearrangement links TRBV28 to TRBJ2-3; 11 bases agree with TRBD2. CDR3 length: 17 residues. The ends lost 2 bases at V and 4 bases at J; junction bases unmatched: 8. Germline CDR1 reads MDHEN; CDR2 reads SYDVKM. CDR3 loop: CASSLIASGGRADTQYF. CDR3 sequence (DNA): TGTGCCAGCAGTTTAATCGCTAGCGGGGGGCGAGCAGATACGCAGTATTTT.

This clone has only a few counts. The chain couples TRBV11-2 to TRBJ1-2; D ambiguous. Trimming took 0 bases from V and 8 from J, leaving 13 bases between them. Germline V gene data show CDR1 as SGHAT and CDR2 as FQNNGV. This CDR3 is 14 amino acids long. CDR3 in amino acids: CASSLDPSNYGYTF. The CDR3, as DNA: TGTGCCAGCAGCTTAGATCCCAGTAATTACGGCTACACCTTC.

The chain combines TRBV27 with TRBJ1-2, with D perhaps matching TRBD1 (6 bases). Germline CDR1 is MNHEY and CDR2 is SMNVEV (reference sequence). This CDR3 spans 13 amino acids. Trimming shortened V by 5 bases and J by 5 bases, and 12 bases separated the two germline ends. This CDR3 is CASSDNRAYGYTF. CDR3 nucleotide sequence: TGTGCCAGCAGTGACAACAGGGCTTATGGCTACACCTTC.

V is TRBV6-1 and J is TRBJ1-2; possibly TRBD1 for D (5 bases). V was cut by 5 bases and J by 4 bases, with 8 bases left in between. The CDR3 is made up of 12 amino acids. Germline lookup yields CDR1 MNHNS and CDR2 SASEGT. The CDR3 spells CASSQDSYGYTF. The CDR3 DNA reads TGTGCCAGCAGTCAAGACAGCTATGGCTACACCTTC.

The chain is built from TRBV19 and TRBJ2-1, with D possibly TRBD2 on 5 matching bases. CDR1 and CDR2 from the germline V gene are LNHDA and SQIVND (reference sequence). V shed 4 bases and J shed 8 bases, with 9 bases lying between them. The CDR3 loop spans 12 amino acids. CDR3 residues: CASSTLGDEQFF. In DNA form, the CDR3 reads TGTGCCAGTAGTACACTAGGAGATGAGCAGTTCTTC.

The rearrangement uses TRBV7-2 and TRBJ1-4, with D possibly matching TRBD1 (6 bases). Germline CDR1 and CDR2: SGHTA and FQGNSA. The CDR3 extends over 15 amino acids. The V and J ends lost 5 bases and 7 bases respectively, with 17 bases between them. The CDR3 loop reads CASSPRAGDLEKLFF. The CDR3 DNA follows: TGTGCCAGCAGCCCTCGAGCAGGGGACCTTGAAAAACTGTTTTTT.

In its sample, this clone was seen once. The genes are TRBV15 and TRBJ1-1, with D perhaps TRBD1 (5 bases). The V gene's germline CDR1 is LNHNV and CDR2 YYDKDF (reference sequence). V was clipped by 4 bases and J by 4 bases, with 16 bases between them. The CDR3 is 15 amino acids. The CDR3 sequence is CATSTGGVSRTEAFF. DNA for the CDR3: TGTGCCACCAGCACTGGGGGGGTGAGTCGCACTGAAGCTTTCTTT.

The gene calls are TRBV5-1 and TRBJ1-1; D gene unclear. This CDR3 has 14 residues. Germline CDR1 is SGHRS and CDR2 is YFSETQ. Trimming stripped 1 base from V and 6 bases from J, with 13 bases between. This CDR3 reads CASSLKSQLAEAFF. The DNA for the CDR3 is TGCGCCAGCAGCTTGAAATCCCAACTCGCTGAAGCTTTCTTT.

The V gene is TRBV5-4, the J gene TRBJ1-2; D possibly corresponds to TRBD1 (6 bases). The CDR3 runs to 16 residues. V was pared by 6 bases and J by 4 bases, with 22 bases between. Germline CDR1 is SGHNT and CDR2 is YYREEE (reference sequence). CDR3 nucleotides: TGTGCCAGCATCACAGGGAGCCCTGGTGGTGGCTATGGCTACACCTTC. It yields the protein CASITGSPGGGYGYTF.

The chain uses TRBV24-1 and TRBJ2-1; 7 bases align to TRBD2. CDR1 and CDR2 from the germline V gene are KGHDR and SFDVKD. Unmatched junction bases numbered 12, after V lost 1 base and J lost 10 bases. CDR3 length equals 16 residues. Here the CDR3 reads CATSDFTLGLRGEQFF. In DNA form, the CDR3 reads TGTGCCACCAGTGATTTCACCCTAGGCCTGCGGGGGGAGCAGTTCTTC.

The V gene is TRBV7-8, the J gene TRBJ2-7; 10 nucleotides line up with TRBD1. Germline CDR1 reads SGHVS; CDR2 reads FQNEAQ. The CDR3 is made up of 16 amino acids. Losses at the gene ends were 3 bases for V and 2 bases for J; bases not matched to a gene: 7. CDR3 loop: CASSLAVGQGAYEQYF. DNA for the CDR3: TGTGCCAGCAGCTTGGCCGTCGGACAGGGGGCCTACGAGCAGTACTTC.

This chain connects TRBV6-4 to TRBJ1-2; TRBD1 matches 8 bases. Germline CDR1 and CDR2: MRHNA and SNTAGT. The V gene end was trimmed by 5 bases and the J gene end by 6 bases; junction bases not matched to a gene: 5. The CDR3 has 13 amino acids. This CDR3 reads CASSNSGGHGYTF. The CDR3 nucleotides read TGTGCCAGCAGTAATTCAGGGGGCCATGGCTACACCTTC.

The chain couples TRBV28 to TRBJ1-1, with D possibly TRBD1 on 5 matching bases. The germline V gene has CDR1 MDHEN and CDR2 SYDVKM. Trimming left V 7 bases short and J 0 bases short, with 9 bases between. The CDR3 runs to 13 residues. CDR3 sequence (DNA): TGTGCCAGCACGGACACCCTGAACACTGAAGCTTTCTTT. This translates into CASTDTLNTEAFF.

V and J are TRBV5-4 and TRBJ1-4; D might be TRBD1 (6 bases). V was trimmed by 1 base and J by 8 bases, leaving 15 bases between them. Germline CDR1 is SGHNT and CDR2 is YYREEE (reference sequence). There are 15 residues in the CDR3. The DNA of the CDR3 is TGTGCCAGCAGCTTGACCCCAGGGGCAGGCGAAAAACTGTTTTTT. The encoded protein is CASSLTPGAGEKLFF. Supplemented by reference TRBV5-4 and TRBJ1-4, the full variable domain reads ETGVTQSPTHLIKTRGQQVTLRCSSQSGHNTVSWYQQALGQGPQFIFQYYREEENGRGNFPPRFSGLQFPNYSSELNVNALELDDSALYLCASSLTPGAGEKLFFGSGTQLSVL.

The chain is built from TRBV7-2 and TRBJ2-1; D possibly corresponds to TRBD1 (7 bases). There are 15 residues in the CDR3. The ends were cut back, 1 base at V and 15 bases at J, with 22 bases in the middle. Germline V lookup: CDR1 SGHTA, CDR2 FQGNSA. CDR3 nucleotides: TGTGCCAGCAGCTTAGAGGCAGGGGGGTTTTCGGGCAGGTTCTTC. This gives the protein CASSLEAGGFSGRFF.

The rearrangement joins TRBV2 to TRBJ2-3, with 12 bases fitting TRBD2. Germline-derived CDR1 and CDR2 are SNHLY and FYNNEI. After removal of 4 bases from V and 2 bases from J, the junction contained 4 bases not matched to a gene. The CDR3 spans 16 residues. CDR3 nucleotides: TGTGCCAGCAGTGGTACTAGCGGGGGGCCCACAGATACGCAGTATTTT. The encoded protein is CASSGTSGGPTDTQYF.

As for this clone: One end of the junction fails to match germline, which may point to a read error. The chain combines TRBV7-7 with TRBJ1-1; D not certain. This CDR3 region has 13 residues. Germline V gene sequence: CDR1 SSHAT, CDR2 FNYEAQ (reference sequence). The CDR3 protein is CASSSAHGTEAFF. The CDR3 bases are TGTGCTAGCAGCTCCGCGCATGGCACTGAAGCTTTCTTT.

V usage is TRBV5-1 and J usage is TRBJ1-1; no reliable D call. V was pared by 0 bases and J by 3 bases, with 6 bases between. CDR1 and CDR2 from the germline V gene are SGHRS and YFSETQ. The CDR3 contains 13 residues. The CDR3 DNA is TGCGCCAGCAGCTTGGCCCAGGACACTGAAGCTTTCTTT. It codes for CASSLAQDTEAFF.

This clone was seen a few times. V usage is TRBV12-3 or TRBV12-4 and J usage is TRBJ1-2; D is ambiguous. This CDR3 has 12 residues. Trimming removed 7 bases at V and 1 base at J, with 7 bases between. The CDR3 DNA reads TGTGCCAGCACCTCTAATAACTATGGCTACACCTTC. This codes for CASTSNNYGYTF.